The 10 T cell receptor beta chains listed next were all sequenced from one sample in a study of T cell changes during pregnancy in multiple sclerosis. Assay: immunoSEQ multiplex PCR; the TCRdb copy retains only in-frame clones and omits some. This sample yields about 31,000 clones, of which approximately 91% are seen a single time; about 7% belongs to the top ten. This specimen consisted of CD8+ T cells from peripheral blood mononuclear cells, obtained in the second trimester of pregnancy. These receptors were obtained from a female donor with multiple sclerosis, enrolled in a pregnancy study.

V usage is TRBV19 and J usage is TRBJ1-2, with a possible D match to TRBD1 (5 bases). Germline V gene data show CDR1 as LNHDA and CDR2 as SQIVND (reference sequence). V was shortened by 2 bases and J by 1 base, with 8 bases between the two germline ends. The CDR3 contains 14 residues. DNA for the CDR3: TGTGCCAGTAGTATAATCGGGGGTAACTATGGCTACACCTTC. Translation: CASSIIGGNYGYTF.

J is TRBJ2-1 and V is TRBV13; D perhaps matches TRBD2 (5 bases). The CDR3 is made up of 15 amino acids. Germline CDR1 PRHDT, CDR2 FYEKMQ (reference sequence). The V and J ends lost 2 bases and 6 bases respectively, with 14 bases between them. CDR3 residues: CASSLTASSINEQFF. The CDR3 nucleotides are TGTGCCAGCAGCTTAACGGCTAGCTCTATCAATGAGCAGTTCTTC.

The chain uses TRBV6-5 and TRBJ1-4; a possible D gene is TRBD1 (5 bases). The CDR3 contains 14 residues. V was trimmed by 2 bases and J by 7 bases, leaving 11 bases between them. Germline CDR1 and CDR2: MNHEY and SVGAGI. The CDR3 is CASSYGGVGEKLFF. The CDR3 DNA is TGTGCCAGCAGTTACGGGGGGGTGGGTGAAAAACTGTTTTTT.

In its sample, this clone was seen once. V is TRBV9 and J is TRBJ1-2; 7 bases fit TRBD1. With V trimmed by 3 bases and J by 2 bases, 4 bases remained unmatched. The CDR3 totals 14 residues. CDR1 is SGDLS, CDR2 YYNGEE, per germline. Here the CDR3 DNA reads TGTGCCAGCAGCGAGGGGGACAGAAACTATGGCTACACCTTC. This sequence encodes CASSEGDRNYGYTF.

The chain is built from TRBV6-5 and TRBJ1-1; D gene unclear. From germline, CDR1 is MNHEY and CDR2 SVGAGI. Trimming removed 2 bases at V and 0 bases at J, with 10 bases between. The CDR3 totals 15 residues. The CDR3 DNA reads as TGTGCCAGCAGTTACATCGGTACAGTGAACACTGAAGCTTTCTTT. It translates to CASSYIGTVNTEAFF.

The chain recombines TRBV27 with TRBJ2-7; 8 bases align to TRBD2. The CDR3 has 17 residues. Germline CDR1 and CDR2: MNHEY and SMNVEV (reference sequence). The junction had 16 bases not matched to a gene; V was cut back by 2 bases and J by 7 bases. CDR3 in DNA: TGTGCCAGCAGTTTACTACCGCGGGAAGCGGGAGAGGGGGAGCAGTACTTC. This translates into CASSLLPREAGEGEQYF.

The V gene is TRBV7-6, the J gene TRBJ2-2; 7 bases are a match to TRBD1. Germline V gene data show CDR1 as SGHVS and CDR2 as FNYEAQ. This CDR3 is 13 amino acids long. The trim removed 5 bases at V and 8 bases at J, leaving 5 bases unmatched. CDR3 loop: CASSQTGNGELFF. The CDR3 DNA reads TGTGCCAGCAGCCAGACAGGGAATGGGGAGCTGTTTTTT. Together with reference TRBV7-6 and TRBJ2-2, the CDR3 gives the full variable domain: GAGVSQSPRYKVTKRGQDVALRCDPISGHVSLYWYRQALGQGPEFLTYFNYEAQQDKSGLPNDRFSAERPEGSISTLTIQRTEQRDSAMYRCASSQTGNGELFFGEGSRLTVL.

This chain links TRBV5-4 with TRBJ1-1, with 9 bases aligning to TRBD1. The CDR3 runs to 14 residues. Unmatched junction bases numbered 5, after V lost 3 bases and J lost 5 bases. Germline CDR1 SGHNT, CDR2 YYREEE (reference sequence). CDR3 residues: CASSSGQGWTEAFF. Here the CDR3 DNA reads TGTGCCAGCAGCTCGGGACAGGGATGGACTGAAGCTTTCTTT. Full variable domain (remainder filled in from reference TRBV5-4 and TRBJ1-1): ETGVTQSPTHLIKTRGQQVTLRCSSQSGHNTVSWYQQALGQGPQFIFQYYREEENGRGNFPPRFSGLQFPNYSSELNVNALELDDSALYLCASSSGQGWTEAFFGQGTRLTVV.

J is TRBJ2-7 and V is TRBV7-8; D gene uncertain. The CDR3 is 16 amino acids. Germline CDR1 and CDR2: SGHVS and FQNEAQ. V was shortened by 1 base and J by 0 bases, with 13 bases between the two germline ends. The CDR3 DNA sequence: TGTGCCAGCAGCTTAGTTGAACCCAGGAACTCCTACGAGCAGTACTTC. Protein product: CASSLVEPRNSYEQYF.

The chain combines TRBV7-9 with TRBJ1-4; 7 nucleotides align to TRBD1. Germline lookup yields CDR1 SEHNR and CDR2 FQNEAQ (reference sequence). J was trimmed by 8 bases and V by 5 bases; bases with no gene match: 8. This CDR3 region has 14 residues. The CDR3 spells CASSPRGQQEKLFF. The CDR3, as DNA: TGTGCCAGCAGCCCTAGGGGGCAGCAGGAAAAACTGTTTTTT.